Presented here are 27 T cell receptor beta chains from one specimen sequenced in a study of shared clonotypes between healthy human individuals. Data came from immunoSEQ multiplex PCR; TCRdb stores just in-frame clones and leaves some out. This sample has roughly 1,800,000 clones, with 85% to 95% found just once. CD45RO-negative CD8 cells positively selected for CCR7 made up the naive population, which excluded terminally differentiated effector memory CD45RA+ cells. Sequenced: naive CD8+ T cells sorted from blood. These receptors were obtained from a young man in good health.

V usage is TRBV28 and J usage is TRBJ1-5, with 9 bases identical to TRBD1. The junction had 8 bases not matched to a gene; V was cut back by 6 bases and J by 5 bases. The CDR3 is 15 amino acids. Germline V gives CDR1 MDHEN, CDR2 SYDVKM. The CDR3, as DNA: TGTGCCAGCAGACGGGACAGGGCGGATCATCAGCCCCAGCATTTT. Its translation: CASRRDRADHQPQHF.

The J gene is TRBJ2-7, the V gene TRBV7-9; 10 bases are a match to TRBD1. Looked up from germline, CDR1 is SEHNR and CDR2 is FQNEAQ (reference sequence). The V gene end was trimmed by 3 bases and the J gene end by 7 bases; junction bases not matched to a gene: 6. CDR3 size: 14 residues. The CDR3 DNA reads as TGTGCCAGCAGCTTTCCGACAGGGGGCGATGAGCAGTACTTC. Its protein product is CASSFPTGGDEQYF. Full variable domain (outside the CDR3, taken from reference TRBV7-9 and TRBJ2-7): DTGVSQNPRHKITKRGQNVTFRCDPISEHNRLYWYRQTLGQGPEFLTYFQNEAQLEKSRLLSDRFSAERPKGSFSTLEIQRTEQGDSAMYLCASSFPTGGDEQYFGPGTRLTVT.

To note about this clone: This specimen includes other DNA sequences encoding the same CDR3. The chain has TRBV2 and TRBJ1-5, with 9 bases fitting TRBD1. The germline V gene has CDR1 SNHLY and CDR2 FYNNEI. Trimming at V came to 3 bases and at J to 4 bases, leaving 4 bases not matched to a gene. The CDR3 length is 15 residues. CDR3 nucleotides: TGTGCCAGCAGTGATAGGGGACAGGGAAATCAGCCCCAGCATTTT. The encoded protein is CASSDRGQGNQPQHF.

The chain recombines TRBV19 with TRBJ1-3, with D possibly matching TRBD1 (6 bases). The CDR3 contains 16 residues. The germline V and J ends were trimmed by 5 bases and 0 bases, with 14 bases remaining between them. The germline V gene encodes CDR1 LNHDA and CDR2 SQIVND (reference sequence). The CDR3 DNA reads as TGTGCCAGTAGTCTAACGTTGGACAGCTCTGGAAACACCATATATTTT. Encoded protein: CASSLTLDSSGNTIYF.

The rearrangement uses TRBV4-3 and TRBJ1-1, with D tentatively TRBD1 (5 bases). This CDR3 is built from 14 residues. Germline values: CDR1 LGHNA, CDR2 YSLEER. The germline V and J ends were trimmed by 4 bases and 2 bases, with 11 bases remaining between them. CDR3 bases: TGCGCCAGCAGCCCGTATAGGGGCAACACTGAAGCTTTCTTT. As protein: CASSPYRGNTEAFF.

The chain's CDR3 is CASELGPTSGNTIYF. In DNA, the CDR3 is TGTGCCAGCGAGTTGGGACCGACTTCTGGAAACACCATATATTTT. The J gene is TRBJ1-3, the V gene TRBV6-1, with D perhaps TRBD1 (5 bases). Trimming took 8 bases from V and 1 from J, leaving 15 bases between them. CDR3 length: 15 amino acids. In germline, CDR1 is MNHNS, CDR2 SASEGT.

This chain links TRBV30 with TRBJ1-5; tentative D call: TRBD1 (5 bases). Trimming took off 5 bases at V and 2 bases at J, with 19 bases between the two ends. This CDR3 spans 16 amino acids. Germline values: CDR1 GTSNPN, CDR2 SVGIG (reference sequence). This chain's CDR3 is CAWVRFTGAGNQPQHF. The DNA for the CDR3 is TGTGCCTGGGTACGTTTCACCGGGGCAGGCAATCAGCCCCAGCATTTT. The full variable domain, with the rest looked up from reference TRBV30 and TRBJ1-5, is SQTIHQWPATLVQPVGSPLSLECTVEGTSNPNLYWYRQAAGRGLQLLFYSVGIGQISSEVPQNLSASRPQDRQFILSSKKLLLSDSGFYLCAWVRFTGAGNQPQHFGDGTRLSIL.

V is TRBV6-1 and J is TRBJ1-6; D is unresolved. Germline lookup yields CDR1 MNHNS and CDR2 SASEGT. V was trimmed by 0 bases and J by 0 bases, leaving 6 bases between them. The CDR3 covers 16 residues. The CDR3 DNA is TGTGCCAGCAGTGAAGCTTGGTCCTCCTATAATTCACCCCTCCACTTT. Protein sequence: CASSEAWSSYNSPLHF.

CDR3 residues: CASSQRDRGPQETQYF. CDR3 nucleotides: TGTGCCAGCAGTCAGCGGGACAGGGGACCTCAAGAGACCCAGTACTTC. The V gene is TRBV11-2, the J gene TRBJ2-5, with TRBD1 identical over 10 bases. The V and J ends lost 6 bases and 2 bases, in that order; junction bases with no gene match: 9. The CDR3 covers 16 residues. CDR1 is SGHAT, CDR2 FQNNGV, per germline. The complete variable domain, with remaining parts taken from reference TRBV11-2 and TRBJ2-5, reads EAGVAQSPRYKIIEKRQSVAFWCNPISGHATLYWYQQILGQGPKLLIQFQNNGVVDDSQLPKDRFSAERLKGVDSTLKIQPAKLEDSAVYLCASSQRDRGPQETQYFGPGTRLLVL.

The chain links TRBV28 to TRBJ2-7, with D possibly TRBD2 on 6 matching bases. The CDR3 length is 16 residues. V dropped 6 bases and J dropped 1 base, with 19 bases sitting between them. CDR1 and CDR2 from the germline V gene are MDHEN and SYDVKM. The CDR3 loop is CASRELNPGLSYEQYF. The CDR3 DNA reads TGTGCCAGCAGGGAACTCAACCCGGGACTTTCCTACGAGCAGTACTTC.

This clone was detected once. The chain has TRBV5-1 and TRBJ2-7, with TRBD1 matching over 8 bases. The V and J ends lost 5 bases and 3 bases, in that order; junction bases with no gene match: 10. The CDR3 covers 15 residues. Per germline, CDR1 SGHRS and CDR2 YFSETQ. The CDR3 here is CASRPAGQEDYEQYF. The CDR3 DNA reads TGCGCCAGCAGACCCGCGGGACAGGAAGACTACGAGCAGTACTTC.

The chain carries TRBV7-9 and TRBJ2-1; 7 bases match TRBD1. With 5 bases clipped from V and 2 bases from J, the junction kept 9 bases outside the gene matches. CDR3 length: 16 amino acids. CDR1 SEHNR and CDR2 FQNEAQ come from the germline V gene (reference sequence). The CDR3 bases are TGTGCCAGCAGCCCGCCCCGGACAGGCCCCTACAATGAGCAGTTCTTC. This codes for CASSPPRTGPYNEQFF.

The chain employs TRBV10-2 and TRBJ2-1; 9 positions match TRBD2. The CDR3 length is 16 residues. Trimming took 5 bases from V and 5 from J; bases not matched to a gene: 10. The germline V gene has CDR1 WSHSY and CDR2 SAAADI. CDR3 sequence: CASSRLGTSLDNEQFF. The CDR3 DNA follows: TGCGCCAGCAGTCGACTCGGGACTAGCCTAGACAATGAGCAGTTCTTC.

This clone was seen once. The CDR3 loop reads CASSPKGGQETQYF. As DNA, the CDR3 is TGTGCCAGCAGCCCGAAGGGGGGGCAAGAGACCCAGTACTTC. J is TRBJ2-5 and V is TRBV7-8, with D tentatively TRBD2 (7 bases). CDR1 SGHVS and CDR2 FQNEAQ come from the germline V gene. The CDR3 is 14 amino acids. Trimming left V 5 bases short and J 2 bases short, with 12 bases between.

The chain uses TRBV5-6 and TRBJ2-7, with no clear D. The germline V gene has CDR1 SGHDT and CDR2 YYEEEE. Trimming shortened V by 0 bases and J by 3 bases, and 13 bases separated the two germline ends. The CDR3 is made up of 15 amino acids. As DNA, the CDR3 is TGTGCCAGCAGCTTGGGGTTCCAGGAGAACTACGAGCAGTACTTC. Its protein product is CASSLGFQENYEQYF.

The chain carries TRBV5-4 and TRBJ2-1, with D possibly being TRBD2 (5 bases). Germline loops: CDR1 SGHNT, CDR2 YYREEE (reference sequence). The CDR3 runs 13 residues. The V end lost 1 base, the J end lost 8 bases, and 10 bases lay between the germline ends. The CDR3 DNA reads TGTGCCAGCAGCTTGAACGCGGGTCATGAGCAGTTCTTC. It translates to CASSLNAGHEQFF.

The chain has TRBV9 and TRBJ1-4; 9 nucleotides align to TRBD1. V trimming: 4 bases; J trimming: 8 bases; junction bases outside the gene matches: 9. The V gene's germline CDR1 is SGDLS and CDR2 YYNGEE. This CDR3 contains 15 residues. The CDR3 DNA sequence: TGTGCCAGCAGCAATGACGGGACAGGGAACGAAAAACTGTTTTTT. Translation: CASSNDGTGNEKLFF.

The J gene is TRBJ2-1, the V gene TRBV4-1; D is uncertain. V gave up 2 bases and J gave up 5 bases, with 10 bases separating them. The CDR3 runs to 14 residues. Germline loops: CDR1 MGHRA, CDR2 YSYEKL. In nucleotides, the CDR3 is TGCGCCAGCAGCCAATTGCTCACAGACAATGAGCAGTTCTTC. This sequence encodes CASSQLLTDNEQFF.

V usage is TRBV18 and J usage is TRBJ2-1, with 8 bases identical to TRBD2. Losses at the gene ends were 1 base for V and 7 bases for J; bases not matched to a gene: 3. This CDR3 contains 14 residues. Germline-derived CDR1 and CDR2 are KGHSH and LQKENI. The CDR3 nucleotides read TGTGCCAGCTCACCACGCCTAGCGGGTAATGAGCAGTTCTTC. This gives the protein CASSPRLAGNEQFF.

The rearrangement uses TRBV4-1 and TRBJ2-5; TRBD2 aligns across 7 bases. Germline loops: CDR1 MGHRA, CDR2 YSYEKL. The length of the CDR3 is 17 residues. V shed 0 bases, J shed 2 bases, and the junction held 9 bases outside the gene matches. CDR3 sequence: CASSQDRGQRGQETQYF. For the CDR3, the DNA is TGCGCCAGCAGCCAAGATCGGGGCCAGCGGGGACAAGAGACCCAGTACTTC.

A remark on this clone: The same CDR3 arises from other DNA sequences in this sample as well. The chain uses TRBV11-1 and TRBJ2-7; 8 nucleotides line up with TRBD1. The CDR3 loop spans 13 amino acids. J was trimmed by 3 bases and V by 5 bases; bases with no gene match: 3. Germline values: CDR1 SGHAT, CDR2 FQDESV (reference sequence). CDR3 DNA sequence: TGTGCCAGCAGCCTGACAGGGGACTACGAGCAGTACTTC. Amino acids: CASSLTGDYEQYF.

As to this clone: A junction boundary mismatches the germline segment, possibly from a read error. Other DNA sequences of this sample code for an identical CDR3. The gene calls are TRBV5-1 and TRBJ1-2; 7 bases line up with TRBD1. Germline CDR1 reads SGHRS; CDR2 reads YFSETQ. This CDR3 has 13 amino acids. In nucleotides, the CDR3 is TGCGCTAGCAGCCCGGTGACAGGGTATGGCTACACCTTC. This translates into CASSPVTGYGYTF.

The chain combines TRBV10-3 with TRBJ2-6; D possibly matches TRBD1 or TRBD2 (5 bases each). Trimming removed 2 bases from V and 10 bases from J, with 12 bases in between. Germline assignment: CDR1 ENHRY and CDR2 SYGVKD. This CDR3 has 14 amino acids. In nucleotides, the CDR3 is TGTGCCATCAGTGAGCCCGGGACCGGTAACGTCCTGACTTTC. This gives the protein CAISEPGTGNVLTF.

The chain has TRBV6-4 and TRBJ2-1; maybe TRBD2 (6 bases). CDR1 and CDR2 from the germline V gene are MRHNA and SNTAGT. This CDR3 contains 13 residues. V lost 6 bases and J lost 8, with 14 bases in between. CDR3 amino acids: CASSLGGVDEQFF. The DNA for the CDR3 is TGTGCCAGCAGCCTTGGAGGGGTGGATGAGCAGTTCTTC.

The chain recombines TRBV5-6 with TRBJ2-5; 10 positions agree with TRBD2. Germline CDR1 SGHDT, CDR2 YYEEEE. Losses at the gene ends were 6 bases for V and 2 bases for J; bases not matched to a gene: 10. This CDR3 region has 16 residues. CDR3 sequence reads: CASIHGGLAPQETQYF. The CDR3 nucleotides read TGTGCCAGCATCCATGGGGGACTAGCGCCTCAAGAGACCCAGTACTTC.

This clone is a singleton in its sample. The rearrangement links TRBV10-2 to TRBJ1-1, with 8 bases aligning to TRBD1. The CDR3 has 16 amino acids. V was clipped by 7 bases and J by 0 bases; unmatched bases: 10. Looked up from germline, CDR1 is WSHSY and CDR2 is SAAADI. This chain's CDR3 is CASNPDREGMNTEAFF. The CDR3 coding sequence is TGCGCCAGCAACCCGGACAGGGAAGGTATGAACACTGAAGCTTTCTTT.

The CDR3 DNA is TGTGCCAGCAGCTTAAATTCCAGGGGTTTTGGTCAGCCCCAGCATTTT. This translates into CASSLNSRGFGQPQHF. This chain connects TRBV5-6 to TRBJ1-5, with D perhaps matching TRBD1 (6 bases). The CDR3 sequence is 16 residues long. Trimming shortened V by 2 bases and J by 6 bases, and 18 bases separated the two germline ends. Germline CDR1 SGHDT, CDR2 YYEEEE.